The clone carrying this TCR beta chain was observed once. Its antigen remains unidentified. In germline, CDR1 is MRHNA, CDR2 SNTAGT. V lost 3 bases and J 4 bases, leaving 9 bases between the germline ends. The CDR3 has 14 amino acids. TCRdb re-derived calls from the 5' RACE reads in MiXCR, one entry per CDR3 protein. The table shows 520,000 or so distinct CDR3 sequences, with roughly a fifth occurring only once. The data are from a study of identical twins. Study-wide points: Twin pairs' shared out-of-frame alpha sequences were enriched in low generation probability.

These same records also appear under a second study, on T cells expressing NK-cell markers. That publication notes: From sorted CD3+CD56+NKG2C+, CD3+CD56+NKG2C- and CD3+CD56-NKG2C+ T cells came the TCR beta repertoires. The authors sequenced eight donors, of whom seven were HCMV-seropositive and one was seronegative. The contribution of dominant NKG2C+ clonotypes to CD8+ T cells in six donors was roughly 1.0-8%.

J is TRBJ2-2 and V is TRBV6-4; D remains unclear. This TCR was sampled from a woman under 30 in good health. The sequenced sample consisted of CD4+ T cells sorted from blood. The CDR3 bases are TGTGCCAGCAGTGAGTTACTGTTCACCGGGGAGCTGTTTTTT. Its translation is CASSELLFTGELFF.